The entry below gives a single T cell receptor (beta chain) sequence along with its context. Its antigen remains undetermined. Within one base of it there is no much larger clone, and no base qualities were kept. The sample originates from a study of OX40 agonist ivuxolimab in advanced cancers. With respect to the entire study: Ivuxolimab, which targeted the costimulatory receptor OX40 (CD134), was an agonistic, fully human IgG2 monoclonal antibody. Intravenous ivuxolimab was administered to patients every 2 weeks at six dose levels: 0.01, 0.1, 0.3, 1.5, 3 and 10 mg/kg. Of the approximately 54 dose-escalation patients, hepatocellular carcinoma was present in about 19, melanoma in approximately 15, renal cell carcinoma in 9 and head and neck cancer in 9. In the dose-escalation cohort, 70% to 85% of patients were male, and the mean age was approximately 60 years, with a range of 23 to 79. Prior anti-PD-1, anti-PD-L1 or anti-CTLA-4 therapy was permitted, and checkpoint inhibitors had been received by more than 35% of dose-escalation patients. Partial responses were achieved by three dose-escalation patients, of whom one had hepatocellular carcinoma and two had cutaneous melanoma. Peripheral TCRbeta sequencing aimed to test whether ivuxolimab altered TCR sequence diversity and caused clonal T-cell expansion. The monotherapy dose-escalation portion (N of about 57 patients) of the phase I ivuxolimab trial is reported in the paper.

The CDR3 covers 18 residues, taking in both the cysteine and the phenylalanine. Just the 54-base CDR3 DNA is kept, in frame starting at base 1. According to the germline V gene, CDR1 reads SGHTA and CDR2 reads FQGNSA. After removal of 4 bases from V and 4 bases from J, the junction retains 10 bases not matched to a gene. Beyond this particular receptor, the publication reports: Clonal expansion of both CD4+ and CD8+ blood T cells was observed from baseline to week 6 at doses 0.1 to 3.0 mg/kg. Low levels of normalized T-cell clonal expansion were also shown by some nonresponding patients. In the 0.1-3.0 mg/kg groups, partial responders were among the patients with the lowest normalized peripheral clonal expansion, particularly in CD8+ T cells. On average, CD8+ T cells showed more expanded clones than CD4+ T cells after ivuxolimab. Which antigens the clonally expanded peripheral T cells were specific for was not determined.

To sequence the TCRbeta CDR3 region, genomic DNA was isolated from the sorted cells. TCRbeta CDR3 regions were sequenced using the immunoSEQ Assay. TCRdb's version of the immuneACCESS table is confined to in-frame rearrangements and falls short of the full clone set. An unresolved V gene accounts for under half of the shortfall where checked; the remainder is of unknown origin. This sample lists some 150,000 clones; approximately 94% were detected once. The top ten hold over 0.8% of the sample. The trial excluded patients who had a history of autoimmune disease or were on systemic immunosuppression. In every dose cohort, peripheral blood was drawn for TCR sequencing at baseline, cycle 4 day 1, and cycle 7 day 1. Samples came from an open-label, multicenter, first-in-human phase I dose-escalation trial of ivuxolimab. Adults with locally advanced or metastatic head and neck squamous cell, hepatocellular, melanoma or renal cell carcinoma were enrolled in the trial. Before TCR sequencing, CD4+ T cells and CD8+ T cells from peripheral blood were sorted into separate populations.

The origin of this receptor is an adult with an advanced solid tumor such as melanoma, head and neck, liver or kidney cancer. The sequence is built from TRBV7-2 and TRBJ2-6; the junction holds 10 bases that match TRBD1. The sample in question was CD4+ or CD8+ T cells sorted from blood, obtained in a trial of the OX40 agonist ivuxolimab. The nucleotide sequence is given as TGTGCCAGCAGCTCCTCCGGGACAGGGGCTCTGGGGGCCAACGTCCTGACTTTC. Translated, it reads CASSSSGTGALGANVLTF.